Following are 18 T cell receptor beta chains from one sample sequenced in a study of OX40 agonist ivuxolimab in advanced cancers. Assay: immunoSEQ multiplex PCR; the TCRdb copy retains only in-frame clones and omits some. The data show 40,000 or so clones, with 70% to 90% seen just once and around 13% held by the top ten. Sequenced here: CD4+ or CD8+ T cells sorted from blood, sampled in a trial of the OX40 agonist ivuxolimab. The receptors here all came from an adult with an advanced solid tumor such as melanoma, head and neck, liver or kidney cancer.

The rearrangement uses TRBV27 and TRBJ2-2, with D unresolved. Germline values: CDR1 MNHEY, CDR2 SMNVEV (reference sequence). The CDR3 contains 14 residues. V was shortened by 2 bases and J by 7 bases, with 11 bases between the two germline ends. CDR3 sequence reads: CASSLALPGGELFF. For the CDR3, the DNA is TGTGCCAGCAGTTTAGCCCTCCCCGGCGGGGAGCTGTTTTTT.

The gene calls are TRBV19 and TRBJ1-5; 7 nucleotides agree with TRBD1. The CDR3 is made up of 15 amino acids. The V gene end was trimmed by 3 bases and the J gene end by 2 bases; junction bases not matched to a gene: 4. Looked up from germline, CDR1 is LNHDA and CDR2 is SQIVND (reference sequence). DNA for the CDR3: TGTGCCAGTAGTATTCCAACAGGGGGCAATCAGCCCCAGCATTTT. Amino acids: CASSIPTGGNQPQHF.

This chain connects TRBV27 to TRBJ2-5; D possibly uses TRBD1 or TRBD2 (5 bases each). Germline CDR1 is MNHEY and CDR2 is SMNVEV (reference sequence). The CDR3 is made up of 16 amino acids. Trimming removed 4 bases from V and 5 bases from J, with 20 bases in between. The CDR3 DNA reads TGTGCCAGCAGTTCCCTCATGCAGGGAGCCGAGGAGACCCAGTACTTC. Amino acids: CASSSLMQGAEETQYF.

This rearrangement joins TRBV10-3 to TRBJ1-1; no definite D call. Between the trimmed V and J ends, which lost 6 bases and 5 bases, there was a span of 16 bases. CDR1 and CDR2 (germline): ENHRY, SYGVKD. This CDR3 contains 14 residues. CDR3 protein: CAIRGTEIKTEAFF. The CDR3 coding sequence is TGTGCCATCAGGGGTACAGAGATCAAAACTGAAGCTTTCTTT.

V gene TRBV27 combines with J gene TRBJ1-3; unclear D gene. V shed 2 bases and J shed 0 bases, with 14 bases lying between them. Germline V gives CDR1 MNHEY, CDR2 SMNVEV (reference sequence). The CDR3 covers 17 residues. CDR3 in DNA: TGTGCCAGCAGTTTAAGGGTCAGGTCCTTCTCTGGAAACACCATATATTTT. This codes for CASSLRVRSFSGNTIYF.

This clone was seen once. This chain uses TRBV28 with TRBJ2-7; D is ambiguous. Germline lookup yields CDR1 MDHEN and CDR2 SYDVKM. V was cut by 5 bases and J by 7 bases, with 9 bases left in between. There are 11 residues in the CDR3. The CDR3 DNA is TGTGCCAGCAGTCCCTCTCGGGAGCAGTACTTC. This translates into CASSPSREQYF.

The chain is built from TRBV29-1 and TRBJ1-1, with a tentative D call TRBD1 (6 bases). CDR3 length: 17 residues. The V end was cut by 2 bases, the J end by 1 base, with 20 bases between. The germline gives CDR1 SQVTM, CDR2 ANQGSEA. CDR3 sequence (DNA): TGCAGCGTTGAATATGCGCGCCCAGGGGAAGGGAACACTGAAGCTTTCTTT. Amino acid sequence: CSVEYARPGEGNTEAFF.

This chain's CDR3 is CASSLNGNGNQPQHF. Here the CDR3 DNA reads TGTGCCAGCAGTTTAAATGGGAACGGCAATCAGCCCCAGCATTTT. The rearrangement links TRBV27 to TRBJ1-5; D not certain. Per germline, CDR1 MNHEY and CDR2 SMNVEV (reference sequence). V lost 2 bases and J lost 2, with 10 bases in between. The CDR3 is made up of 15 amino acids.

As DNA, the CDR3 is TGTGCCAGCCTATCTCGGGGATACAATGAGCAGTTCTTC. This encodes CASLSRGYNEQFF. The gene calls are TRBV19 and TRBJ2-1; D is perhaps TRBD2 (5 bases). The CDR3 is 13 residues long. Trimming shortened V by 9 bases and J by 4 bases, and 13 bases separated the two germline ends. The V gene's germline CDR1 is LNHDA and CDR2 SQIVND (reference sequence).

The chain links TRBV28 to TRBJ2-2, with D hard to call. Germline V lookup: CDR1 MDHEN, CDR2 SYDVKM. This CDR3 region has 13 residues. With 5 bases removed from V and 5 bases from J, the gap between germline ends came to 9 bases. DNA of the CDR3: TGTGCCAGCAGTATGACCGGGACCGGGGAGCTGTTTTTT. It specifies CASSMTGTGELFF. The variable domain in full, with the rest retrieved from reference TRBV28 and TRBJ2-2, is DVKVTQSSRYLVKRTGEKVFLECVQDMDHENMFWYRQDPGLGLRLIYFSYDVKMKEKGDIPEGYSVSREKKERFSLILESASTNQTSMYLCASSMTGTGELFFGEGSRLTVL.

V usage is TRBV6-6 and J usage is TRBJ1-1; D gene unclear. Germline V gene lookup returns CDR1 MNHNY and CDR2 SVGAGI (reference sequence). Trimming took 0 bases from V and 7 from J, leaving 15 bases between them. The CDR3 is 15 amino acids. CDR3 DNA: TGTGCCAGCAGTTACTCGGGCAGATTAACGATTGAAGCTTTCTTT. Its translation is CASSYSGRLTIEAFF.

CDR3 nucleotides: TGTGCCAGCAGCTATGAGGTCGCCTCCGGGACCAAAGGCTACACCTTC. Translated, it gives CASSYEVASGTKGYTF. This chain uses TRBV14 with TRBJ1-2; possibly TRBD1 for D (5 bases). With 5 bases removed from V and 8 bases from J, the gap between germline ends came to 24 bases. The length of the CDR3 is 16 residues. Germline-derived CDR1 and CDR2 are SGHDN and FVKESK.

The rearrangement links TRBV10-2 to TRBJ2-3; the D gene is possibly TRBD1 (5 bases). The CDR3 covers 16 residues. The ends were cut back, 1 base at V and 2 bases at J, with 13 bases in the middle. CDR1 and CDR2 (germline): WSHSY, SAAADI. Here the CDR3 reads CASSEFGAGLTDTQYF. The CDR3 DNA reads TGCGCCAGCAGTGAGTTTGGTGCAGGGCTCACAGATACGCAGTATTTT.

The CDR3 sequence is CASSSRYEQYF. CDR3 nucleotides: TGTGCCAGCAGCTCTCGCTACGAGCAGTACTTC. The genes are TRBV7-8 and TRBJ2-7; no reliable D call. The CDR3 has 11 amino acids. V lost 4 bases and J 3 bases, leaving 4 bases between the germline ends. Germline V gives CDR1 SGHVS, CDR2 FQNEAQ.

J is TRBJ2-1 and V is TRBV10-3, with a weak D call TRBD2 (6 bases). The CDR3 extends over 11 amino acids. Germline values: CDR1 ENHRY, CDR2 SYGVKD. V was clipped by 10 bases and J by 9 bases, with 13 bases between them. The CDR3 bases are TGTGCCACCCGACGGGGGTTTGAGCAGTTCTTC. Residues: CATRRGFEQFF.

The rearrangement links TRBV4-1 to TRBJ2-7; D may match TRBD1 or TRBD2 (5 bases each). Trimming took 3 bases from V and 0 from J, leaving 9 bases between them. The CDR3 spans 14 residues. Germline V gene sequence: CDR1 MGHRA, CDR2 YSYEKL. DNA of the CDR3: TGCGCCAGCAGCCAGGGGGAGAGCTCCTACGAGCAGTACTTC. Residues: CASSQGESSYEQYF.

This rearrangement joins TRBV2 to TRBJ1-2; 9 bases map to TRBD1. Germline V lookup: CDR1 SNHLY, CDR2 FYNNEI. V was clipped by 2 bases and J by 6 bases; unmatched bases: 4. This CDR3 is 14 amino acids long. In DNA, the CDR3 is TGTGCCAGCAGTGAACGTACAGGGGGCGATGGCTACACCTTC. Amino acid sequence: CASSERTGGDGYTF.

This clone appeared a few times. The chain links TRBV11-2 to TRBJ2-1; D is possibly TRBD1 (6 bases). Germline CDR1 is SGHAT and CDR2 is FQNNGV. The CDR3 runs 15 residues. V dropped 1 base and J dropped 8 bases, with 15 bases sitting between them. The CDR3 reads CASSLGPGAVDEQFF. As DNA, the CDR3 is TGTGCCAGCAGCTTAGGACCAGGGGCAGTGGATGAGCAGTTCTTC.